This TCR beta chain was sequenced during a study of blood T cell repertoires in COVID-19 (dated by TCRdb to about 2020). Some background on the complete study: The collaborator samples originated in the United States, Italy and Spain and spanned the acute and convalescent phases of COVID-19. The material from the prospective study consisted of cDNA or gDNA derived from T cells, B-cell-depleted T cells, or PBMCs. The repertoires were made available in a free public database intended to serve as a resource for research on the immune response to SARS-CoV-2. The samples were drawn from the first 160 participants of the ongoing ImmuneRACE study and from some 1,300 subjects provided by 6 global collaborators. Nearly every sample came with metadata listing a de-identified subject ID, COVID-19 status, age in years and sex. The dataset comprised deeply sampled blood TCRbeta repertoires from subjects exposed to, actively infected with, or recovered from COVID-19. HLA class I and class II types, where available, came from metadata supplied by the sample provider rather than from assay-based typing. What the study reported, not specific to this receptor: Clinical and demographic metadata were provided uncurated, with the amount varying by source and participant.

Comment on this clone: The specificity of this receptor is unknown. Per-base qualities were not stored, and no clone one base away is much larger.

CDR1 and CDR2 are drawn from the germline V gene: MNHEY, SVGAGI. V is pared back by 5 bases and J by 1 base, with 11 bases lying between the germline termini. The CDR3 contains 14 residues, cysteine and phenylalanine counted. The sequence is cut down to CDR3 DNA, 42 bases in frame from base 1. TCRbeta CDR3 regions were amplified from genomic DNA by means of the immunoSEQ Assay, a bias-controlled multiplex PCR. Processing in the source paper ran as follows. The number of nucleated cells in each sample was estimated by amplification of reference gene primers within the assay. To quantify the absolute abundance of each unique TCRbeta CDR3 rearrangement, sequence reads were collapsed and filtered. Productive Simpson clonality was computed per sample as the square root of Simpson's diversity index over productive rearrangements. TCRdb holds this immuneACCESS table with in-frame rearrangements only. Some clones are missing; in checked studies, unresolved V genes explain under half, and the rest has no known cause. That table furnishes V, J and clone size, whereas the DNA furnished D and trimming. For this sample there are about 150,000 clones; roughly 80% appear just once. Approximately 0.5% of the sample goes to the ten largest clones.

Collaborating institutions collected whole blood in K2EDTA tubes following their own protocols. For TCRbeta analysis, collaborators shipped samples in one of three forms: frozen whole blood, isolated PBMCs, or DNA extracted from either of those sample types. Material: peripheral blood. The sequence derives from a man aged 55 to 70 with acute or convalescent COVID-19. The rearrangement combines TRBV6-5 with TRBJ1-1; the D gene cannot be resolved reliably. CDR3 region: CASSPNEQNTEAFF. The nucleotide sequence reads as follows: TGTGCCAGCAGTCCGAATGAGCAGAACACTGAAGCTTTCTTT.